This T cell receptor (beta chain) is from a study of T cell changes during pregnancy in multiple sclerosis. This CDR3 spans 14 amino acids. Germline V gene lookup returns CDR1 GTSNPN and CDR2 SVGIG (reference sequence). Trimming removed 6 bases at V and 5 bases at J, with 19 bases between. Clones were read by immunoSEQ multiplex PCR, and TCRdb kept only the in-frame ones, dropping some. This table has more than 35,000 clones, just over 90% appearing once. V gene TRBV30 combines with J gene TRBJ1-1, with TRBD1 as a possible D gene (6 bases). This receptor was identified in a female donor in good health, enrolled as a control in a pregnancy study. Specimen: CD4+ T cells from peripheral blood mononuclear cells, collected in the first trimester of pregnancy. CDR3 DNA sequence: TGTGCCTGCCGAAGGGGGACCTTCGGGACTGAAGCTTTCTTT. Translation: CACRRGTFGTEAFF.